The following is a TCR beta chain sequence with its context. Its target is unknown. The PCR ran on 60 Vbeta and 13 Jbeta primers. The assay was immunoSEQ multiplex PCR, and TCRdb's table has in-frame clones only and misses some. The table lists under 150,000 clones, 80% of them singletons. The data were taken from a study of cytomegalovirus exposure and HLA in healthy donors. Study-wide points: 16,951 TCR beta sequences were associated with HLA alleles at 0.05 false discovery rate in a later analysis. The Asian-associated ancestry cluster reportedly had fewer N-insertions than the 666-donor mean in a later analysis. Upon later analysis, TCR association rates were observed to vary by HLA locus, being highest for DRB1 and lowest for HLA-C.

The CDR3 has 14 residues. Germline values: CDR1 MNHNY, CDR2 SVGAGI (reference sequence). V was pared by 7 bases and J by 0 bases, with 3 bases of the junction left unmatched. The receptor's source is a man aged 30 to 39 in good health and CMV-seronegative. The chain recombines TRBV6-6 with TRBJ2-7, with 10 positions matching TRBD2. Sequencing used PBMCs. The DNA of the CDR3 is TGTGCCAGCACCGCTAGCGGGAGCTCCTACGAGCAGTACTTC. It specifies CASTASGSSYEQYF.